The subject of this entry is one TCR beta chain. This clonotype was observed a handful of times. The antigen it recognizes is unknown. No per-base quality is available; no much larger clone lies one base away. The CDR3 runs 16 residues from the cysteine to the phenylalanine. Here the CDR3 DNA is all that survives: 48 bases in frame from base 1. At the junction V is shortened by 6 bases and J by 9 bases; bases outside the gene matches: 14. Looking up the germline V gene (reference sequence) yields CDR1 MNHEY and CDR2 SMNVEV. The method behind the library was RT-PCR. The sequencer was an Illumina HiSeq 2500. TCRdb reran the public reads through fastp at Q25 and MiXCR, keeping productive beta chains. For every CDR3 protein sequence, its rows merge into one entry that carries the most common genes and DNA. In this sample the table shows about 700,000 distinct CDR3 sequences, more than 15% of which occur a single time. The top ten clonotypes cover around 10% of the sample.

This entry is derived from a study of response to subunit inactivated influenza vaccine (dated by TCRdb to 2016 to 2018). Broadly, across the study: The study used deep quantitative T cell receptor repertoire profiling to track responses to a trivalent subunit inactivated influenza vaccine.

Findings and caveats that apply to the study as a whole: According to the authors, only a limited number of new T cells may be recruited by each seasonal influenza vaccination.

The sequence links TRBV27 to TRBJ2-4; the junction holds 10 bases that match TRBD2. The sequences come from PBMCs from blood, collected about 11 days after vaccination. The TCR originated in a man aged 45-60 years who received an inactivated influenza vaccine. Donor details come from another sample of the same person, matched by shared clones. The CDR3: CASRRGSGRPGGIQYF. The DNA reads TGTGCCAGCAGGAGAGGTAGCGGGAGGCCGGGGGGCATTCAGTACTTC.